Each of the 10 T cell receptor delta chains below was sequenced from the same sample in a study of gamma-delta T cells after stem cell transplantation. TCRdb reprocessed the RT-PCR reads using CATT. The sample carries about 14,000 delta-chain clones, 9% to 9.5% recorded once. Sequences were obtained from gamma-delta T cells. These receptors were taken from a human donor. It is not recorded whose cells these are; they may come from a transplant donor.

This clone turned up a few times. A far more abundant clone sits one base away, making this likely a read error. Distinct nucleotide sequences in the sample also encode this CDR3. This chain connects TRDV2 to TRDJ1; 13 bases agree with TRDD3. The CDR3 is 20 residues long. Trimming took 7 bases from V and 10 from J; bases not matched to a gene: 29. Germline V gene lookup returns CDR1 GEAIGNYY and CDR2 EKD. The CDR3 region is CACDRLGDTRHTSGLGGLIF. CDR3 bases: TGTGCCTGCGACCGACTGGGGGATACGAGGCACACCTCGGGTTTAGGCGGACTCATCTTT.

As for this clone: A far larger clone is a single base away, which makes a read error likely. This CDR3 is also generated by other DNA sequences in the sample. V and J are TRDV2 and TRDJ1; D is undetermined. CDR1 is GEAIGNYY and CDR2 is EKD in the germline V gene. The CDR3 length is 17 residues. This chain's CDR3 is CACDTVLARKDTDKLIF. Written as DNA, the CDR3 is TGTGCCTGTGACACCGTCCTGGCCCGGAAGGACACCGATAAACTCATCTTC.

This clone turned up a few times. The protein that TCRdb holds for this DNA derives from a much larger clone and differs from the translated DNA at residue 4, which likely indicates a read error; the protein shown here is translated from the DNA. The same CDR3 is also encoded by other DNA sequences in this sample. This rearrangement joins TRDV3 to TRDJ1, with D perhaps matching TRDD2 (6 bases). This CDR3 comprises 15 residues. The germline gives CDR1 TVYSNPD, CDR2 GDNSRS (reference sequence). CDR3 region: CAFPLLPLYTDKLIF. CDR3 DNA: TGTGCCTTTCCACTCCTTCCGCTGTACACCGATAAGCTCATCTTT.

About this clone: The protein TCRdb gives is from a much larger clone and does not agree with this DNA's translation at residue 10, likely a read error; the protein shown here comes from the DNA. J is TRDJ1 and V is TRDV2; 7 bases are shared with TRDD3. V was pared by 0 bases and J by 2 bases, with 14 bases of the junction left unmatched. From germline, CDR1 is GEAIGNYY and CDR2 EKD. CDR3 length equals 18 residues. In DNA form, the CDR3 reads TGTGCCTGTGACACCAGAAAATTACGGGAGGATACGACCGATAAACTCATCTTT. This sequence encodes CACDTRKLREDTTDKLIF.

In its sample, this clone was seen a few times. Because the CDR3's place on the DNA is in doubt, the DNA is left out and the CDR3 is given as listed by TCRdb. This CDR3 is CALSSYDLGDKLIF. The chain has TRDV3 and TRDJ1; the D call TRDD3 from the table was never checked on the DNA. Germline lookup yields CDR1 TVYSNPD and CDR2 GDNSRS (reference sequence). The CDR3 is 14 residues long, counting both termini.

In this sample, this clone turned up a few times. The junction departs from germline at one end; a sequencing error may be responsible. The V call is TRDV1, the J call TRDJ1; TRDD3 agrees at 7 bases. The CDR3 has 17 residues. Germline assignment: CDR1 TSWWSYY and CDR2 QGS. In nucleotides, the CDR3 is TGTGCTATTGGGACGCCCCGTTCCTCGTACTGGGGAAATAAACTCATCTTT. It codes for CAIGTPRSSYWGNKLIF.

This clone was seen more than once but under ten times. TCRdb attributes to this sequence the protein of a much larger clone, which differs from the DNA translation at residues 5 and 10; a read error is likely, and the protein displayed is translated from the DNA. V gene TRDV1 combines with J gene TRDJ1; no clear D gene. The V end lost 5 bases, the J end lost 3 bases, and 22 bases lay between the germline ends. CDR1 is TSWWSYY and CDR2 is QGS in the germline V gene. The CDR3 runs 17 residues. The CDR3 DNA reads as TGTGCTCTTGGGACACGAATCACATTTCTGGCTTCCGATAAACTCATCTTT. Encoded protein: CALGTRITFLASDKLIF.

Points on this clone: Translating this DNA gives a protein that differs at residues 11 and 14 from the TCRdb one, which belongs to a much larger clone; a read error is likely, and the protein shown is this translation. Here the CDR3 reads CACDTGHGNSLDTLQMFF. The CDR3 DNA follows: TGTGCCTGTGACACGGGCCATGGGAACTCCTTGGACACCCTACAGATGTTTTTC. This sequence joins TRDV2 and TRDJ3, with D unresolved. The CDR3 length is 18 residues. CDR1 and CDR2 (germline): GEAIGNYY, EKD.

This clone was detected only a few times. One end of the junction fails to match germline, which may point to a read error. The genes are TRDV2 and TRDJ1; 9 bases align to TRDD3. Germline CDR1 is GEAIGNYY and CDR2 is EKD. The CDR3 extends over 21 amino acids. CDR3 DNA sequence: TGTGCCTGTGACACCATTACTGGGGGACCCACAACGGTTGCCCTCACCGCTAAACTCATCTTT. Translation: CACDTITGGPTTVALTAKLIF.

This clone was seen a handful of times. The protein TCRdb lists belongs to a much larger clone and differs from this DNA's translation at residue 6, which points to a read error; the protein shown is made from the DNA. Written as DNA, the CDR3 is TGTGCCTGTGACACCATTGGGGGTCCCCCCTATGGGACCGATAAACTCATCTTT. Its protein is CACDTIGGPPYGTDKLIF. The rearrangement uses TRDV2 and TRDJ1, with D perhaps TRDD3 (6 bases). V shed 0 bases and J shed 2 bases, with 21 bases lying between them. The CDR3 loop spans 18 amino acids. Germline V gives CDR1 GEAIGNYY, CDR2 EKD.